The rows below give T cell receptor beta chains drawn from one sample of a study of cytomegalovirus exposure and HLA in healthy donors. The repertoire was sequenced with immunoSEQ multiplex PCR; TCRdb's copy has only in-frame clones and lacks some. Found here are under 200,000 clones, around 85% of them singletons; the top ten hold about 2.5%. The source material was PBMCs. Every receptor here comes from a male donor in good health and CMV-seronegative. The CDR3 runs from the conserved cysteine through the conserved F or W. A D gene is named only where the DNA matches it firmly. Rows may omit the clone size; those that give it use once, few, many or a size class.

cdr3_nt cdr3_aa d_call j_call v_call clone_size
TGTGCCAGCTCACCCGCGGGGGCCCGGCAAGGGACCCAGTACTTC CASSPAGARQGTQYF NA TRBJ2-5 TRBV18 NA
TGTGCCAGCAGCTTAGCTACCTCAGGGAGGGCTTTCTTT CASSLATSGRAFF NA TRBJ1-1 TRBV7-2 NA
TGTGCCAGCAGCGTTGGGACAGCGTATGGCTACACCTTC CASSVGTAYGYTF TRBD1 TRBJ1-2 TRBV5-4 NA
TGTGCCAGCTCACCACCGGGGCAGCTTTACAATGAGCAGTTCTTC CASSPPGQLYNEQFF NA TRBJ2-1 TRBV18 few
TGTGCCAGCAGCTTTTACCGGGACAGGAACACCGGGGAGCTGTTTTTT CASSFYRDRNTGELFF TRBD1 TRBJ2-2 TRBV5-8 once
TGTGCCAGCTCACCATTAACAGGGTTCGCGGAACTGTTTTTT CASSPLTGFAELFF NA TRBJ1-4 TRBV18 NA
TGTGCCAGCAGCTCGCCACCCGGGACAGGGGAGCAGTACTTC CASSSPPGTGEQYF TRBD1 TRBJ2-7 TRBV7-2 NA
TGTGCCAGCAGTGAGAGGACAGGGTCGACTCAGCCCCAGCATTTT CASSERTGSTQPQHF TRBD1 TRBJ1-5 TRBV2 NA
TGTGCCAGCAGCGTAGGGCAGGTTGCAACTAATGAAAAACTGTTTTTT CASSVGQVATNEKLFF NA TRBJ1-4 TRBV9 NA
TGTGCCAGCAGGACCTCCCCCGGGACAGTGGCACAGCATAGCAATCAGCCCCAGCATTTT CASRTSPGTVAQHSNQPQHF TRBD1 TRBJ1-5 TRBV6-4 NA
TGTGCCAGCAGTGAAACCTCGACAGGGAAAAACATTCAGTACTTC CASSETSTGKNIQYF TRBD1 TRBJ2-4 TRBV6-1 once
TGTGCCAGCAGCTTGGCCCGGGGGGGGCAGGCTCTCCATCAGCCCCAGCATTTT CASSLARGGQALHQPQHF NA TRBJ1-5 TRBV5-8 NA
TGCGCCAGCACTTATTACAATGAGCAGTTCTTC CASTYYNEQFF NA TRBJ2-1 TRBV5-1 few
TGTGCCAGTAGAACGACAGGACCCTACACCTTC CASRTTGPYTF NA TRBJ1-2 TRBV19 once
TGTGCCATCAGTGATGGGCAGAACTCTCCTAGCACAGATACGCAGTATTTT CAISDGQNSPSTDTQYF NA TRBJ2-3 TRBV10-3 NA
TGCGCCAGCAGCCAAGGTGTCCAGGGCCGGGAAAAACTGTTTTTT CASSQGVQGREKLFF NA TRBJ1-4 TRBV4-1 NA
TGTGCCAGTAGTATATTCGGGACAGGGGGATTTCTAAAGGGTAATGAAAAACTGTTTTTT CASSIFGTGGFLKGNEKLFF TRBD1 TRBJ1-4 TRBV19 NA
TGTGCCAGCAGTCCGCTTCGGGGGAGTAATGAAAAACTGTTTTTT CASSPLRGSNEKLFF NA TRBJ1-4 TRBV27 NA
TGTGCCAGCAGCTTACTACCGGGGGGGTCGTGGACCGGGGAGCTGTTTTTT CASSLLPGGSWTGELFF TRBD2 TRBJ2-2 TRBV11-2 NA
TGTGCCAGCAGCTTGGGACTGAGTCTGGCCTACGAGCAGTACTTC CASSLGLSLAYEQYF NA TRBJ2-7 TRBV7-6 NA
TGTGCCAGCAGATACAGCACCTCTGGAAACACCATATATTTT CASRYSTSGNTIYF NA TRBJ1-3 TRBV6-1 few
TGTGCCAGCAGCGTCGGGAGACAGCTTGGGGAGCAGTTCTTC CASSVGRQLGEQFF NA TRBJ2-1 TRBV11-2 NA
TGTGCCAGCTCTGAAGACAGGGACTATGGCTACACCTTC CASSEDRDYGYTF TRBD1 TRBJ1-2 TRBV18 NA
TGTGCCATCAGTGATACAGGGGGTGAGACCCAGTACTTC CAISDTGGETQYF TRBD1 TRBJ2-5 TRBV10-3 NA
TGTGCCAGCAGTTACGAGGGTGCTAATGAAAAACTGTTTTTT CASSYEGANEKLFF NA TRBJ1-4 TRBV6-6 NA
TGTGCCAGCAGCCCCCAGGGGAGCATTCAGTACTTC CASSPQGSIQYF NA TRBJ2-4 TRBV7-9 NA
TGTGCCAGCAGCCTCGGACTAGTCACTATGCAAGAGACCCAGTACTTC CASSLGLVTMQETQYF TRBD2 TRBJ2-5 TRBV7-9 NA
TGTGCCAGCTGCCGGACAGGGATGAACACTGAAGCTTTCTTT CASCRTGMNTEAFF TRBD1 TRBJ1-1 TRBV5-5 NA
TGTGCCAGCAGCCAAGATTTCCCCTCGGGGGGGGAGCAGTACTTC CASSQDFPSGGEQYF TRBD2 TRBJ2-7 TRBV4-2 NA
TGTGCCAGCAGTTTTGGGGGGGGCCGCCAAGAGACCCAGTACTTC CASSFGGGRQETQYF NA TRBJ2-5 TRBV6-5 NA
TGTGCCTGGAGTGTTGGCCAGAACACTGAAGCTTTCTTT CAWSVGQNTEAFF NA TRBJ1-1 TRBV30 NA
TGCGCCAGCAGCCAGAACGGCGGCTCCTACGAGCAGTACTTC CASSQNGGSYEQYF NA TRBJ2-7 TRBV5-1 once
TGTGCCAGCAGCGCAAGTCCCGGGACATCCTTTTACGAGCAGTACTTC CASSASPGTSFYEQYF NA TRBJ2-7 TRBV9 NA
TGTGCCAGCAGTCAAGGGGTTTCCTACGAGCAGTACTTC CASSQGVSYEQYF NA TRBJ2-7 TRBV5-6 once
TGTGCCAGCAGCACTAACACCGGGGAGCTGTTTTTT CASSTNTGELFF NA TRBJ2-2 TRBV7-6 NA
TGTGCCAGCAGAGTGAACCAGGGGGCGCGCACTGAAGCTTTCTTT CASRVNQGARTEAFF TRBD1 TRBJ1-1 TRBV27 NA
TGTGCCAGTAGTATAAGCGGGGCGGCCAACGTCCTGACTTTC CASSISGAANVLTF TRBD2 TRBJ2-6 TRBV19 NA
TGTGCCAGCAGTTACGGCAGGGGGCCGTTGAACACTGAAGCTTTCTTT CASSYGRGPLNTEAFF TRBD1 TRBJ1-1 TRBV6-5 NA
TGTGCCAGCAGTGAAGAGTCGGGGGGAAATCAGCCCCAGCATTTT CASSEESGGNQPQHF NA TRBJ1-5 TRBV6-1 NA
TGTGCCAGCAGTGAAGACGGCGGCATCTACGAGCAGTACTTC CASSEDGGIYEQYF NA TRBJ2-7 TRBV2 NA
TGTGCCAGCAGCCCGACAGAGAGGGGAAACACCATATATTTT CASSPTERGNTIYF NA TRBJ1-3 TRBV7-9 NA
TGTGCCAGCAGTGTAGGGGAAGGAAAACTGTTTTTT CASSVGEGKLFF NA TRBJ1-4 TRBV6-1 NA
TGTGCCATCAGTGCTAACGGGGGGGCCTTGGATGAGCAGTTCTTC CAISANGGALDEQFF TRBD2 TRBJ2-1 TRBV10-3 NA
TGTGCCATTATCGGACAAGTTAACTATGGCTACACCTTC CAIIGQVNYGYTF NA TRBJ1-2 TRBV2 NA
TGTGCCAGCAGTCGATTCAGGGGCACTGAAGCTTTCTTT CASSRFRGTEAFF NA TRBJ1-1 TRBV11-3 few
TGTGCCAGCAGCCAAGAAAGCGGGTCCTGGGATGAGCAGTTCTTC CASSQESGSWDEQFF NA TRBJ2-1 TRBV14 NA
TGCGCCAGCAGCTTGGCCGCCGGCTCTGGAAACACCATATATTTT CASSLAAGSGNTIYF NA TRBJ1-3 TRBV5-1 NA
TGCGCCAGCAGCCCCCGAGGAGGGGATTACGGCTACACCTTC CASSPRGGDYGYTF NA TRBJ1-2 TRBV4-3 NA
TGTGCCTGGAGTCCTCGGGGCCCGGGACAGGCAACTAATGAAAAACTGTTTTTT CAWSPRGPGQATNEKLFF TRBD1 TRBJ1-4 TRBV30 few
TGTGCCAGCGGTGAAGCCTCTTCTAATGAAAAACTGTTTTTT CASGEASSNEKLFF NA TRBJ1-4 TRBV2 NA
TGTGCCAGCAGCTCACAGGGGCGTAGCTCCTACGAGCAGTACTTC CASSSQGRSSYEQYF TRBD1 TRBJ2-7 TRBV5-4 NA